In this sample, the clone carrying this T cell receptor beta chain turned up once. Source study methods: How many nucleated cells were present was estimated from reference gene primer amplification. The assay was immunoSEQ multiplex PCR, and TCRdb's table has in-frame clones only and misses some. The V and J calls and the clone size are those of that table, but D and trimming were determined from the DNA. The data hold about 76,000 clones, with around nine tenths observed a single time. The CDR3 extends over 14 amino acids. Per the germline V gene, CDR1 is LGHDT and CDR2 is YNNKEL (reference sequence). V gave up 1 base and J gave up 0 bases, with 4 bases separating them. The source of the sample is a study of blood T cell repertoires in COVID-19. Study as a whole: Donors in the United States, Italy and Spain gave samples during acute or convalescent COVID-19. PBMCs, B-cell-depleted T cells, or T cells provided the cDNA or gDNA that made up the material.

V usage is TRBV3-1 (or the pseudogene TRBV3-2) and J usage is TRBJ2-1; D is uncertain. Sequencing was performed on peripheral blood. This TCR came from a man aged 45-60 years with active COVID-19. Here the CDR3 DNA reads TGTGCCAGCAGCCAAGCTATCTCCTACAATGAGCAGTTCTTC. It yields the protein CASSQAISYNEQFF.